Each of the 3 T cell receptor beta chains below was sequenced from the same sample in a study of CD8+ T cells in alopecia areata. The treatment: oral pan-JAK inhibitor, 5-10 mg twice daily. RNA, once extracted, was reverse transcribed into cDNA for use as the sequencing template. Some clones are missing from TCRdb's copy, which holds only in-frame ones; the method was immunoSEQ multiplex PCR. This table has approximately 170,000 clones, approximately 60% appearing once. Source: CD4+ T cells sorted from blood, taken at week 24, from a patient treated with tofacitinib. Receptors originate from a human donor with alopecia areata.

The chain joins TRBV2 to TRBJ1-1; tentative D call: TRBD1 (5 bases). Germline V gene sequence: CDR1 SNHLY, CDR2 FYNNEI. The CDR3 is 12 amino acids. V dropped 10 bases and J dropped 1 base, with 10 bases sitting between them. The CDR3 nucleotides are TGTGCCACCTCGGGGGGGAACACTGAAGCTTTCTTT. It translates to CATSGGNTEAFF. The variable domain in full, completed from reference TRBV2 and TRBJ1-1, reads EPEVTQTPSHQVTQMGQEVILRCVPISNHLYFYWYRQILGQKVEFLVSFYNNEISEKSEIFDDQFSVERPDGSNFTLKIRSTKLEDSAMYFCATSGGNTEAFFGQGTRLTVV.

The rearrangement joins TRBV30 to TRBJ2-2, with D perhaps TRBD2 (6 bases). Germline-derived CDR1 and CDR2 are GTSNPN and SVGIG (reference sequence). This CDR3 contains 16 residues. Trimming pared 1 base from V and 5 bases from J, leaving 17 bases between. CDR3 protein: CAWSALNGGVTGELFF. The DNA for the CDR3 is TGTGCCTGGAGTGCCCTTAACGGGGGTGTTACCGGGGAGCTGTTTTTT. Full variable domain (remainder filled in from reference TRBV30 and TRBJ2-2): SQTIHQWPATLVQPVGSPLSLECTVEGTSNPNLYWYRQAAGRGLQLLFYSVGIGQISSEVPQNLSASRPQDRQFILSSKKLLLSDSGFYLCAWSALNGGVTGELFFGEGSRLTVL.

The V gene is TRBV5-4, the J gene TRBJ1-5; TRBD1 agrees at 7 bases. There are 14 residues in the CDR3. The germline CDR1 and CDR2 sequences are SGHNT and YYREEE (reference sequence). The ends lost 0 bases at V and 9 bases at J; junction bases unmatched: 6. The CDR3 is CASSLDRGGGPQHF. The CDR3 nucleotides are TGTGCCAGCAGCTTGGACAGGGGCGGTGGGCCCCAGCATTTT.